This TCR beta chain was sequenced for a study of shared clonotypes between healthy human individuals. Study observations and caveats: In general, naive subsets displayed greater estimated richness than memory subsets did.

This clone was seen a single time. Its antigen is not identified. Per germline, CDR1 MNHEY and CDR2 SMNVEV (reference sequence). Trimming removed 2 bases at V and 1 base at J, with 7 bases between. The length of the CDR3 is 14 residues. Clones were read by immunoSEQ multiplex PCR, and TCRdb kept only the in-frame ones, dropping some. Here the sample spans 2 million to 2.5 million clones, approximately 94% being singletons. This clonotype was obtained from a man between 18 and 29 years old in good health. Sequencing input: naive CD4+ T cells sorted from blood. Subset: CD45RA+ positively selected. This sequence joins TRBV27 and TRBJ2-3; the D gene is possibly TRBD2 (6 bases). The DNA for the CDR3 is TGTGCCAGCAGTTTACCGGGGGGCACAGATACGCAGTATTTT. Protein: CASSLPGGTDTQYF.